This T cell receptor (beta chain) was sequenced in a study of immune cell composition in non-small cell lung cancer. About the study: Lung adenocarcinoma or squamous carcinoma made up most tumours.

With respect to this clone: Its antigen is unknown.

Clones were sequenced by immunoSEQ multiplex PCR, and TCRdb holds only the in-frame ones, with some missing. The data hold 2,500 to 3,500 clones, with about 78% observed a single time. The germline gives CDR1 LNHDA, CDR2 SQIVND (reference sequence). CDR3 length: 15 residues. With V trimmed by 5 bases and J by 6 bases, 9 bases remained unmatched. Study-wide points: It was not proven that tumour-reactive clones equal dominant tumour-associated clones. Lung squamous cell carcinoma tumours had significantly higher top 10 clone scores and productive clonality than lung adenocarcinoma. No significant correlation existed between pack-years smoked and tumour clonality.

The chain is built from TRBV19 and TRBJ2-5; TRBD2 matches 10 bases. Input material: lung tumor tissue. The receptor's source is a human donor with non-small cell lung cancer. CDR3 loop: CASSPGGTSVKTQYF. Here the CDR3 DNA reads TGTGCCAGTAGTCCAGGGGGGACTAGCGTAAAGACCCAGTACTTC.